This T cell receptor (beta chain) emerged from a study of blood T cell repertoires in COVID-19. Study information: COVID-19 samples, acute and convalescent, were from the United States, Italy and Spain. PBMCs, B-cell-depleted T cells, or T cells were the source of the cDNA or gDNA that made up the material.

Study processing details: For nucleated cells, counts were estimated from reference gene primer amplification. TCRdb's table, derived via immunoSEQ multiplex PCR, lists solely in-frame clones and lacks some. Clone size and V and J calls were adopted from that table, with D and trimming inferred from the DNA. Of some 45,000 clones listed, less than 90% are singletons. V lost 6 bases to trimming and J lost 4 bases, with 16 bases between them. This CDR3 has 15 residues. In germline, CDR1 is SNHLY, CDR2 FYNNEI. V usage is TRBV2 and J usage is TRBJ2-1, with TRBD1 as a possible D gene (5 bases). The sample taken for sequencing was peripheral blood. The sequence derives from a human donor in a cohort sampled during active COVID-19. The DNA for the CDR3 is TGTGCCAGCAGGCCGGACATCGGAAAGTACAATGAGCAGTTCTTC. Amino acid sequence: CASRPDIGKYNEQFF.